Each of the 13 T cell receptor beta chains below was sequenced from the same sample in a study of blood T cell repertoires in COVID-19. Profiled with immunoSEQ multiplex PCR; TCRdb holds only in-frame clones, not every one. This sample yields about 70,000 clones, of which roughly 86% are seen a single time; around 12% belongs to the top ten. Sequencing input: peripheral blood. The receptor source for this set is a woman aged 60 to 75 with acute or convalescent COVID-19.

The chain is built from TRBV12-3 or TRBV12-4 and TRBJ2-7; D is uncertain. This CDR3 has 12 residues. V was pared by 3 bases and J by 1 base, with 4 bases between. The CDR3, as DNA: TGTGCCAGCAGTTTTCTGTCCTACGAGCAGTACTTC. It encodes CASSFLSYEQYF.

The V call is TRBV18, the J call TRBJ1-4; D is undetermined. Germline V gene sequence: CDR1 KGHSH, CDR2 LQKENI. V was cut by 6 bases and J by 8 bases, with 19 bases left in between. The CDR3 loop spans 15 amino acids. The CDR3 is CASSHGPEGGEKLFF. Here the CDR3 DNA reads TGTGCCAGCTCGCATGGACCGGAGGGAGGCGAAAAACTGTTTTTT.

The chain employs TRBV7-9 and TRBJ2-7; the match to TRBD1 covers 10 bases. The CDR3 length is 14 residues. CDR1 and CDR2 from the germline V gene are SEHNR and FQNEAQ (reference sequence). Losses at the gene ends were 6 bases for V and 4 bases for J; bases not matched to a gene: 6. The CDR3 nucleotides read TGTGCCAGCAGACCCGGGACAGGGGAATACGAGCAGTACTTC. Residues: CASRPGTGEYEQYF. Combining the CDR3 with reference TRBV7-9 and TRBJ2-7 gives the whole variable domain DTGVSQNPRHKITKRGQNVTFRCDPISEHNRLYWYRQTLGQGPEFLTYFQNEAQLEKSRLLSDRFSAERPKGSFSTLEIQRTEQGDSAMYLCASRPGTGEYEQYFGPGTRLTVT.

The chain combines TRBV6-2 or TRBV6-3 with TRBJ2-1, with 13 positions matching TRBD2. V was pared by 4 bases and J by 0 bases, with 6 bases of the junction left unmatched. CDR1 MNHEY and CDR2 SVGEGT come from the germline V gene. The CDR3 spans 18 residues. The CDR3 here is CASSLTSGGFVSYNEQFF. CDR3 nucleotide sequence: TGTGCCAGCAGTTTGACTAGCGGGGGGTTCGTCTCCTACAATGAGCAGTTCTTC.

The CDR3 DNA is TGTGCCAGCAGCTTTGGAGGCGAGCAGTACTTC. It codes for CASSFGGEQYF. V gene TRBV5-5 combines with J gene TRBJ2-7, with D perhaps TRBD2 (5 bases). The V end lost 2 bases, the J end lost 6 bases, and 6 bases lay between the germline ends. This CDR3 is built from 11 residues. From germline, CDR1 is SGHKS and CDR2 YYEKEE (reference sequence).

The V call is TRBV15, the J call TRBJ1-3, with D possibly being TRBD1 (5 bases). The germline CDR1 and CDR2 sequences are LNHNV and YYDKDF (reference sequence). The length of the CDR3 is 13 residues. V was cut by 0 bases and J by 8 bases, with 8 bases left in between. The CDR3 reads CATSRDRGDTIYF. CDR3 sequence (DNA): TGTGCCACCAGCAGAGATCGGGGGGACACCATATATTTT. Using reference TRBV15 and TRBJ1-3 for the parts outside the CDR3, the full variable domain is DAMVIQNPRYQVTQFGKPVTLSCSQTLNHNVMYWYQQKSSQAPKLLFHYYDKDFNNEADTPDNFQSRRPNTSFCFLDIRSPGLGDTAMYLCATSRDRGDTIYFGEGSWLTVV.

This clone was recorded only once. The gene calls are TRBV4-2 and TRBJ1-4; tentative D call: TRBD1 (5 bases). Germline V lookup: CDR1 LGHNA, CDR2 YNFKEQ. The V end was cut by 0 bases, the J end by 8 bases, with 22 bases between. The CDR3 has 18 residues. The CDR3 spells CASSQDIGEAALAEKLFF. The CDR3 DNA reads TGTGCCAGCAGCCAAGATATAGGGGAGGCGGCGCTGGCCGAAAAACTGTTTTTT.

A single count supports this clone. The CDR3 protein is CASSFGPSGQFF. The CDR3 nucleotides read TGTGCCAGCAGTTTCGGCCCTAGCGGACAGTTCTTC. This rearrangement joins TRBV12-3 or TRBV12-4 to TRBJ2-1, with TRBD2 matching over 7 bases. There are 12 residues in the CDR3. The V gene end was trimmed by 3 bases and the J gene end by 13 bases; junction bases not matched to a gene: 6.

This clone was counted only a few times. This sequence joins TRBV20-1 and TRBJ2-2; unclear D gene. The V gene's germline CDR1 is DFQATT and CDR2 SNEGSKA (reference sequence). With 6 bases removed from V and 3 bases from J, the gap between germline ends came to 5 bases. The CDR3 contains 11 residues. CDR3: CSAQYTGELFF. Here the CDR3 DNA reads TGCAGTGCCCAGTACACCGGGGAGCTGTTTTTT.

The chain recombines TRBV7-6 with TRBJ2-7; TRBD2 aligns across 10 bases. V gave up 4 bases and J gave up 10 bases; unmatched junction bases: 4. The germline V gene has CDR1 SGHVS and CDR2 FNYEAQ. The CDR3 length is 12 residues. DNA of the CDR3: TGTGCCAGCAGCTCCGGACTAGCGGACCAGTACTTC. Protein: CASSSGLADQYF.

The V gene is TRBV11-2, the J gene TRBJ2-3; perhaps TRBD2 as D (5 bases). The V and J ends lost 5 bases and 0 bases respectively, with 12 bases between them. The CDR3 has 15 amino acids. Germline CDR1 and CDR2: SGHAT and FQNNGV. DNA for the CDR3: TGTGCCAGCAGCCGAGGGTCCCCTAGCACAGATACGCAGTATTTT. Protein product: CASSRGSPSTDTQYF.

The chain couples TRBV29-1 to TRBJ2-3, with 8 bases aligning to TRBD2. The CDR3 is 15 residues long. Germline V gene data show CDR1 as SQVTM and CDR2 as ANQGSEA. Germline trimming cut 4 bases from V and 2 bases from J; bases unmatched to any gene: 8. The CDR3 DNA sequence: TGCAGCGTTGTCCCCGGAGCGGGGGCCACAGATACGCAGTATTTT. Translation: CSVVPGAGATDTQYF.

The gene calls are TRBV5-1 and TRBJ2-2; TRBD2 matches 7 bases. V shed 4 bases, J shed 7 bases, and the junction held 22 bases outside the gene matches. CDR1 is SGHRS, CDR2 YFSETQ, per germline. This CDR3 spans 19 amino acids. Written as DNA, the CDR3 is TGCGCCAGCAGCATTCCTGAATTCCCGGGACTACGAGTCGGCGGGGAGCTGTTTTTT. This gives the protein CASSIPEFPGLRVGGELFF.